These 31 T cell receptor beta chains originate from one sample sequenced in a study of Graves' ophthalmopathy and Graves' hyperthyroidism. For repertoire sequencing, the TCR beta CDR3 regions were amplified from RNA transcripts. HTBI primers served in a first-round RT-PCR, which a second-round multiplex PCR followed. In TCRdb, the multiplex PCR reads were re-called with MiXCR into one record per CDR3 protein. Of roughly 610,000 distinct CDR3 sequences listed, 20% to 25% are singletons. Input material: peripheral blood. The origin of the receptors is a woman between 18 and 29 years old with stable Graves' hyperthyroidism. Some clones in this sample may be carry-over from other donors' samples.

Of note for this clonotype: Possible read error: a much larger clone is one base away. The chain uses TRBV5-6 and TRBJ2-5; 7 nucleotides match TRBD1. The V and J ends lost 4 bases and 3 bases, in that order; junction bases with no gene match: 3. From germline, CDR1 is SGHDT and CDR2 YYEEEE. The CDR3 runs to 13 residues. For the CDR3, the DNA is TGTGCCAGCAGCCATGGACAGGAAGAGACCCAGTACTTC. This sequence encodes CASSHGQEETQYF.

This clonotype was seen repeatedly, ten times or more. The rearrangement uses TRBV7-3 and TRBJ2-5; D is perhaps TRBD2 (6 bases). The germline V and J ends were trimmed by 8 bases and 3 bases, with 16 bases remaining between them. CDR3 size: 14 residues. CDR1 and CDR2 from the germline V gene are SGHTA and FQGTGA. The CDR3 DNA sequence: TGTGCCAGCGCGATGGGGGGAGACGAAGAGACCCAGTACTTC. Its translation is CASAMGGDEETQYF.

This chain joins TRBV6-1 and TRBJ2-2; 7 nucleotides line up with TRBD2. Germline V CDR1 and CDR2: MNHNS, SASEGT. This CDR3 has 15 residues. The junction had 8 bases not matched to a gene; V was cut back by 6 bases and J by 4 bases. This CDR3 is CASRGFGEGTGELFF. CDR3 coding DNA: TGTGCCAGCAGGGGCTTTGGGGAGGGCACCGGGGAGCTGTTTTTT.

The V and J genes are TRBV27 and TRBJ2-7; TRBD2 matches at 13 bases. With 6 bases clipped from V and 2 bases from J, the junction kept 1 base outside the gene matches. In germline, CDR1 is MNHEY, CDR2 SMNVEV (reference sequence). This CDR3 contains 14 residues. CDR3 in DNA: TGTGCCAGCAGGACTAGCGGGAGGCCCTACGAGCAGTACTTC. It yields the protein CASRTSGRPYEQYF.

The chain joins TRBV27 to TRBJ1-1; the match to TRBD1 covers 9 bases. V lost 5 bases to trimming and J lost 3 bases; unmatched junction nucleotides: 13. This CDR3 region has 17 residues. The germline gives CDR1 MNHEY, CDR2 SMNVEV (reference sequence). CDR3 loop: CASSPGTGFVLDTEAFF. In DNA form, the CDR3 reads TGTGCCAGCAGTCCAGGGACAGGGTTCGTTCTTGACACTGAAGCTTTCTTT.

This clonotype has a count of ten or more. This rearrangement joins TRBV7-3 to TRBJ1-2; D is possibly TRBD1 (6 bases). The germline V gene has CDR1 SGHTA and CDR2 FQGTGA. CDR3 length: 14 amino acids. V shed 0 bases and J shed 6 bases, with 11 bases lying between them. CDR3 residues: CASSLTGAENGYTF. In DNA, the CDR3 is TGTGCCAGCAGCTTAACGGGGGCCGAGAATGGCTACACCTTC. Using reference TRBV7-3 and TRBJ1-2 for the parts outside the CDR3, the full variable domain is GAGVSQTPSNKVTEKGKYVELRCDPISGHTALYWYRQSLGQGPEFLIYFQGTGAADDSGLPNDRFFAVRPEGSVSTLKIQRTERGDSAVYLCASSLTGAENGYTFGSGTRLTVV.

The sample holds many counts of this clonotype. The gene calls are TRBV29-1 and TRBJ2-7; 9 bases agree with TRBD1. This CDR3 region has 14 residues. The V segment lost 4 bases and the J segment 3 bases; nucleotides outside the gene matches: 7. Germline-derived CDR1 and CDR2 are SQVTM and ANQGSEA. The CDR3 DNA reads TGCAGCGTTGTAGGAACAGGGGGCGTCTACGAGCAGTACTTC. Translating it yields CSVVGTGGVYEQYF.

The table lists this clonotype with many counts. The chain is built from TRBV6-5 and TRBJ2-7, with 7 bases fitting TRBD2. V was clipped by 2 bases and J by 5 bases; unmatched bases: 0. This CDR3 region has 12 residues. Germline assignment: CDR1 MNHEY and CDR2 SVGAGI. The DNA of the CDR3 is TGTGCCAGCAGTTACGCGGGGGACGAGCAGTACTTC. Protein sequence: CASSYAGDEQYF.

This clonotype was recorded a few times. The junction does not match germline at one end; this may be a read error. The chain carries TRBV3-1 and TRBJ1-2; D is unclear. The germline V gene encodes CDR1 LGHDT and CDR2 YNNKEL (reference sequence). This CDR3 is built from 14 residues. The CDR3 nucleotides are TGTGCCATCAGCCACCGGGTCGGGAACTATGGCTACACCTTC. Protein product: CAISHRVGNYGYTF.

Ten or more counts support this clonotype. The rearrangement links TRBV12-3 or TRBV12-4 to TRBJ1-1, with D hard to call. The ends were cut back, 3 bases at V and 7 bases at J, with 15 bases in the middle. CDR3 length equals 14 residues. The CDR3 sequence is CASSFRPALGEAFF. The CDR3 DNA follows: TGTGCCAGCAGTTTCCGACCTGCGTTGGGTGAAGCTTTCTTT.

The rearrangement joins TRBV6-5 to TRBJ2-7, with D hard to call. V gave up 2 bases and J gave up 0 bases, with 5 bases separating them. The germline V gene encodes CDR1 MNHEY and CDR2 SVGAGI. There are 13 residues in the CDR3. The DNA for the CDR3 is TGTGCCAGCAGTTACGAAGCCTCCTACGAGCAGTACTTC. Amino acid sequence: CASSYEASYEQYF.

This clonotype was recorded at least ten times. V usage is TRBV28 and J usage is TRBJ1-5, with TRBD1 identical over 8 bases. This CDR3 comprises 17 residues. With 5 bases clipped from V and 1 base from J, the junction kept 10 bases outside the gene matches. CDR1 and CDR2 (germline): MDHEN, SYDVKM. This chain's CDR3 is CASSRVVGQGSNQPQHF. CDR3 DNA: TGTGCCAGCAGTCGTGTAGTTGGACAGGGAAGCAATCAGCCCCAGCATTTT.

The chain carries TRBV6-1 and TRBJ2-7, with TRBD1 identical over 12 bases. This CDR3 is 17 amino acids long. Unmatched junction bases numbered 13, after V lost 7 bases and J lost 3 bases. Germline V CDR1 and CDR2: MNHNS, SASEGT. The CDR3 reads CASNHRDRGLILYEQYF. CDR3 DNA: TGTGCCAGCAACCACCGGGACAGGGGGCTAATACTCTACGAGCAGTACTTC.

The sample holds many counts of this clonotype. The chain carries TRBV28 and TRBJ1-1; D is ambiguous. CDR3 length: 12 amino acids. CDR1 is MDHEN and CDR2 is SYDVKM in the germline V gene. Trimming left V 7 bases short and J 6 bases short, with 12 bases between. The CDR3 nucleotides read TGTGCCAGCACCCCCTCCGTCCCTGAAGCTTTCTTT. Protein product: CASTPSVPEAFF.

The sample holds many counts of this clonotype. This chain links TRBV6-5 with TRBJ1-3; unclear D gene. Germline CDR1 and CDR2: MNHEY and SVGAGI. CDR3 length equals 14 residues. V was pared by 0 bases and J by 4 bases, with 7 bases between. The CDR3 here is CASSYSVLGNTIYF. CDR3 bases: TGTGCCAGCAGTTACTCAGTCTTGGGAAACACCATATATTTT.

This clonotype was recorded many times. The rearrangement joins TRBV20-1 to TRBJ2-7, with TRBD1 matching over 7 bases. Germline assignment: CDR1 DFQATT and CDR2 SNEGSKA (reference sequence). The CDR3 is 11 residues long. The V segment lost 6 bases and the J segment 6 bases; nucleotides outside the gene matches: 5. The CDR3 region is CSATNRGEQYF. The CDR3 coding sequence is TGCAGTGCAACAAACAGGGGCGAGCAGTACTTC.

This clonotype was seen more than once but under ten times. This chain joins TRBV12-3 or TRBV12-4 and TRBJ1-1; TRBD1 might be the D (6 bases). The CDR3 is made up of 15 amino acids. Deletions cut 5 bases from V and 0 bases from J, with 13 bases between. The CDR3 region is CASSTLYRVNTEAFF. DNA for the CDR3: TGTGCCAGCAGTACACTGTACAGGGTGAACACTGAAGCTTTCTTT.

This clonotype was seen just once. The chain is built from TRBV10-3 and TRBJ1-1; D is unresolved. V was pared by 2 bases and J by 4 bases, with 11 bases between. The CDR3 is 14 residues long. Germline CDR1 ENHRY, CDR2 SYGVKD. CDR3 DNA: TGTGCCATCAGTGAGGGCCCTATGATCACTGAAGCTTTCTTT. Its protein product is CAISEGPMITEAFF.

This clonotype showed up many times. This chain connects TRBV30 to TRBJ2-2; 8 nucleotides match TRBD1. V shed 5 bases and J 5 bases; nucleotides not matched to a gene: 10. This CDR3 has 15 amino acids. The germline gives CDR1 GTSNPN, CDR2 SVGIG (reference sequence). The CDR3 here is CAWDRGGGGTGELFF. In DNA, the CDR3 is TGTGCCTGGGACAGGGGTGGCGGTGGGACCGGGGAGCTGTTTTTT.

In this sample, this clonotype turned up many times. J is TRBJ1-1 and V is TRBV7-8; a possible D gene is TRBD1 (6 bases). Looked up from germline, CDR1 is SGHVS and CDR2 is FQNEAQ. This CDR3 comprises 16 residues. V was cut by 3 bases and J by 1 base, with 15 bases left in between. CDR3 nucleotide sequence: TGTGCCAGCAGCTTGTCCCGGGGGGCCTGGAACACTGAAGCTTTCTTT. Its translation is CASSLSRGAWNTEAFF.

The chain uses TRBV11-1 and TRBJ1-1; D is uncertain. Germline assignment: CDR1 SGHAT and CDR2 FQDESV (reference sequence). Trimming removed 3 bases from V and 1 base from J, with 6 bases in between. This CDR3 region has 13 residues. The CDR3 region has the DNA TGTGCCAGCAGCTTTCCAAGGAACACTGAAGCTTTCTTT. It yields the protein CASSFPRNTEAFF.

This clonotype was picked up many times. In nucleotides, the CDR3 is TGCGCCAGCAGCACCCAGTCTGGGGCCAACGTCCTGACTTTC. This codes for CASSTQSGANVLTF. This chain uses TRBV5-1 with TRBJ2-6; the D is unclear. V lost 4 bases to trimming and J lost 1 base, with 6 bases between them. There are 14 residues in the CDR3. Per germline, CDR1 SGHRS and CDR2 YFSETQ.

This clonotype was counted at least ten times. This rearrangement joins TRBV6-1 to TRBJ2-7, with D possibly matching TRBD2 (5 bases). Per the germline V gene, CDR1 is MNHNS and CDR2 is SASEGT. This CDR3 has 16 amino acids. The V and J ends lost 5 bases and 4 bases respectively, with 21 bases between them. The CDR3 region is CASSSGSGSAYYEQYF. The CDR3 coding sequence is TGTGCCAGCAGTAGCGGTTCGGGTTCAGCCTATTACGAGCAGTACTTC.

This clonotype showed up many times. This chain connects TRBV12-3 or TRBV12-4 to TRBJ1-1; 8 bases map to TRBD1. J was trimmed by 6 bases and V by 6 bases; bases with no gene match: 3. The CDR3 is made up of 12 amino acids. In nucleotides, the CDR3 is TGTGCCAGCAGAACAGGGGGGTCTGAAGCTTTCTTT. This sequence encodes CASRTGGSEAFF.

This clonotype was recorded at least ten times. The chain recombines TRBV12-3 or TRBV12-4 with TRBJ1-1; no reliable D call. Between the trimmed V and J ends, which lost 6 bases and 6 bases, there was a span of 11 bases. The CDR3 has 12 amino acids. CDR3 in amino acids: CASSTFGAEAFF. In DNA form, the CDR3 reads TGTGCCAGCAGCACTTTCGGGGCTGAAGCTTTCTTT.

The CDR3 reads CASSLLTADYGYTF. As DNA, the CDR3 is TGTGCCAGCAGCTTACTGACGGCCGACTATGGCTACACCTTC. The rearrangement joins TRBV11-2 to TRBJ1-2, with D hard to call. The CDR3 runs 14 residues. Germline V gives CDR1 SGHAT, CDR2 FQNNGV. Trimming cost V 2 bases and J 3 bases, with 10 bases left between them.

Details on this clonotype: Germline and junction disagree at one end, which may indicate a read error. The chain has TRBV18 and TRBJ2-7; the D gene is possibly TRBD1 (5 bases). The germline V gene encodes CDR1 KGHSH and CDR2 LQKENI. The CDR3 extends over 15 amino acids. CDR3 nucleotides: TGTGCCAGCTCACCACGGGGCAGCCTAACCTACGAGCAATACTTC. It specifies CASSPRGSLTYEQYF.

The chain has TRBV20-1 and TRBJ2-5; D not resolved. The CDR3 is made up of 13 amino acids. Per the germline V gene, CDR1 is DFQATT and CDR2 is SNEGSKA (reference sequence). Deletions cut 4 bases from V and 2 bases from J, with 11 bases between. The CDR3 region has the DNA TGCAGTGCTACTGCCGACGGACAAGAGACCCAGTACTTC. The encoded protein is CSATADGQETQYF.

V and J are TRBV6-5 and TRBJ1-1; possible D gene TRBD1, 5 bases. The CDR3 is 14 amino acids. Germline V gene data show CDR1 as MNHEY and CDR2 as SVGAGI. V lost 2 bases, J lost 1 base, and 8 bases lay in between. Here the CDR3 reads CASSYRDSNTEAFF. CDR3 bases: TGTGCCAGCAGTTACAGGGACTCGAACACTGAAGCTTTCTTT.

This clonotype appeared once. The chain joins TRBV7-2 to TRBJ1-2; TRBD1 matches 9 bases. There are 15 residues in the CDR3. Germline V gene sequence: CDR1 SGHTA, CDR2 FQGNSA. V shed 5 bases, J shed 4 bases, and the junction held 8 bases outside the gene matches. The CDR3 is CASSDTGGAGYGYTF. In nucleotides, the CDR3 is TGTGCCAGCAGCGATACAGGGGGCGCGGGCTATGGCTACACCTTC.

This clonotype has just a few counts. The chain carries TRBV28 and TRBJ2-7, with D perhaps TRBD1 (6 bases). From germline, CDR1 is MDHEN and CDR2 SYDVKM. The CDR3 totals 14 residues. Between the trimmed V and J ends, which lost 1 base and 4 bases, there was a span of 11 bases. CDR3 protein: CASSLSQGRYEQYF. DNA for the CDR3: TGTGCCAGCAGTTTATCACAGGGCCGATACGAGCAGTACTTC.